This record looks at one T cell receptor beta chain sequence and its context. Its specificity is unknown. Repertoires were generated with immunoSEQ multiplex PCR, while TCRdb's copy carries only in-frame clones and drops some. Here the sample spans 25,000 to 35,000 clones, approximately 88% being singletons. This entry is derived from a study of a mutant IDH1 vaccine in newly diagnosed glioma. As for the study in general: In weeks 1, 3, 5, 7, 11, 15, 19 and 23, patients were immunized, eight times in all. Vaccination was launched 4-6 weeks after radiotherapy alone, or with temozolomide cycles. Among treated patients, roughly 60% were male and roughly 40% female, and mean age was roughly 40 years.

Time point reported: week 5, during vaccination. Doses comprised 300 ug of mutant IDH1 20-mer peptide each, plus topical imiquimod. Astrocytomas that were new, WHO grade 3 or 4, IDH1-mutant and ATRX-lost were present in the donors. This TCR was recovered from a young man with glioma. This specimen consisted of PBMCs, obtained from a glioma patient whose treatment included an IDH1 peptide vaccine.

CDR3 coding DNA: TGTGCCAGCAGCGGACGGGAACCCCCCTACGAGCAGTACTTC. Translated: CASSGREPPYEQYF. The chain carries TRBV11-3 and TRBJ2-7; TRBD2 might be the D (5 bases). Per germline, CDR1 SGHNT and CDR2 YENEEA. Trimming took 5 bases from V and 2 from J, leaving 13 bases between them. The CDR3 is 14 amino acids. The full variable domain, its missing parts supplied by reference TRBV11-3 and TRBJ2-7, is EAGVVQSPRYKIIEKKQPVAFWCNPISGHNTLYWYLQNLGQGPELLIRYENEEAVDDSQLPKDRFSAERLKGVDSTLKIQPAELGDSAVYLCASSGREPPYEQYFGPGTRLTVT.